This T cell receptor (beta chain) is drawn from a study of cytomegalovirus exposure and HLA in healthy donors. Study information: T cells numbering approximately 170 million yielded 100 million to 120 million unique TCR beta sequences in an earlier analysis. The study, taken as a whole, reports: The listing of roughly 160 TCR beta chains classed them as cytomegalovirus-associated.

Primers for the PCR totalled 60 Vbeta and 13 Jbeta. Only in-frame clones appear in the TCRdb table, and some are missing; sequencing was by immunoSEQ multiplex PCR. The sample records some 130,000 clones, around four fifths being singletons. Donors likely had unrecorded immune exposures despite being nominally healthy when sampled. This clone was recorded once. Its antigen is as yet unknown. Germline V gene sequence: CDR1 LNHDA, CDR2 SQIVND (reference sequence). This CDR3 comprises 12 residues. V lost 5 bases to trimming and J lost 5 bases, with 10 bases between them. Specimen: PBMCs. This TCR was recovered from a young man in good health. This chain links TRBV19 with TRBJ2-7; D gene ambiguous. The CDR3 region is CASSVGPHEQYF. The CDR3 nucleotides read TGTGCCAGTAGTGTAGGGCCCCACGAGCAGTACTTC.